Shown below are 14 T cell receptor beta chains from a single sample sequenced in a study of T cell changes during pregnancy in multiple sclerosis. Sequencing was performed with immunoSEQ multiplex PCR; in TCRdb, only in-frame clones are kept and a portion is missing. The sample holds about 87,000 clones, just over 90% seen once. The sequencing used peripheral blood, collected in the third trimester of pregnancy. The receptors were sampled from a female donor in good health, enrolled as a control in a pregnancy study.

The chain carries TRBV5-5 and TRBJ2-1; possibly TRBD2 for D (5 bases). Between the trimmed V and J ends, which lost 4 bases and 8 bases, there was a span of 13 bases. Germline lookup yields CDR1 SGHKS and CDR2 YYEKEE (reference sequence). The CDR3 consists of 13 residues. In DNA form, the CDR3 reads TGTGCCAGCAGCCAGGCGGGTTGGGATGAGCAGTTCTTC. Amino acids: CASSQAGWDEQFF. Combining the CDR3 with reference TRBV5-5 and TRBJ2-1 gives the whole variable domain DAGVTQSPTHLIKTRGQQVTLRCSPISGHKSVSWYQQVLGQGPQFIFQYYEKEERGRGNFPDRFSARQFPNYSSELNVNALLLGDSALYLCASSQAGWDEQFFGPGTRLTVL.

This chain uses TRBV2 with TRBJ2-3; 9 positions match TRBD1. V lost 8 bases, J lost 1 base, and 7 bases stayed unmatched. This CDR3 has 15 residues. Germline loops: CDR1 SNHLY, CDR2 FYNNEI. In DNA form, the CDR3 reads TGTGCCAGCGGCAAGGACAGGGGCGGCACAGATACGCAGTATTTT. Encoded protein: CASGKDRGGTDTQYF.

CDR3 nucleotide sequence: TGTGCCAGCAGCCATAGCGGGTTAAGGAGGGAGACCCAGTACTTC. It encodes CASSHSGLRRETQYF. V is TRBV4-2 and J is TRBJ2-5; 7 bases map to TRBD2. The CDR3 sequence is 15 residues long. With 3 bases clipped from V and 5 bases from J, the junction kept 9 bases outside the gene matches. Germline V lookup: CDR1 LGHNA, CDR2 YNFKEQ.

This clone showed up just a few times. This rearrangement joins TRBV9 to TRBJ2-5; 9 bases are a match to TRBD2. Unmatched junction bases numbered 9, after V lost 4 bases and J lost 5 bases. The CDR3 contains 15 residues. In germline, CDR1 is SGDLS, CDR2 YYNGEE. This CDR3 reads CASSIEAGGGETQYF. The CDR3, as DNA: TGTGCCAGCAGCATCGAAGCGGGAGGTGGGGAGACCCAGTACTTC.

The rearrangement joins TRBV30 to TRBJ1-4, with a weak D call TRBD1 (6 bases). The germline gives CDR1 GTSNPN, CDR2 SVGIG (reference sequence). The CDR3 is 15 amino acids. V lost 4 bases, J lost 3 bases, and 15 bases lay in between. The CDR3 spells CAWKARTVSNEKLFF. The CDR3 coding sequence is TGTGCCTGGAAGGCTCGGACAGTTTCTAATGAAAAACTGTTTTTT.

This chain connects TRBV18 to TRBJ2-2, with D possibly matching TRBD2 (7 bases). The CDR3 is 15 amino acids. Trimming removed 3 bases at V and 7 bases at J, with 15 bases between. The germline V gene has CDR1 KGHSH and CDR2 LQKENI. CDR3 region: CASSPSSGTSGELFF. The CDR3 DNA reads TGTGCCAGCTCACCTTCGAGCGGGACAAGCGGGGAGCTGTTTTTT.

The table lists this clone with a count of one. This rearrangement joins TRBV5-1 to TRBJ1-5; 7 bases agree with TRBD1. Unmatched junction bases numbered 4, after V lost 4 bases and J lost 3 bases. The CDR3 length is 14 residues. Germline V gene lookup returns CDR1 SGHRS and CDR2 YFSETQ. This CDR3 reads CASSEGQINQPQHF. The CDR3 nucleotides are TGCGCCAGCAGCGAGGGACAGATCAATCAGCCCCAGCATTTT.

This clone occurred once. The rearrangement links TRBV5-1 to TRBJ1-1; D remains unclear. Germline lookup yields CDR1 SGHRS and CDR2 YFSETQ. Trimming left V 3 bases short and J 1 base short, with 16 bases between. This CDR3 comprises 16 residues. CDR3 nucleotide sequence: TGCGCCAGCAGCTCGGCCAGAGGGTATGGGAACACTGAAGCTTTCTTT. Translating it yields CASSSARGYGNTEAFF.

This chain connects TRBV5-1 to TRBJ2-3; no firm D call. CDR1 is SGHRS and CDR2 is YFSETQ in the germline V gene. V dropped 2 bases and J dropped 0 bases, with 10 bases sitting between them. The CDR3 consists of 15 residues. CDR3: CASSFAASSTDTQYF. As DNA, the CDR3 is TGCGCCAGCAGCTTTGCAGCGTCTAGCACAGATACGCAGTATTTT.

The rearrangement links TRBV13 to TRBJ1-1; the D is unclear. The germline V and J ends were trimmed by 3 bases and 3 bases, with 14 bases remaining between them. Germline loops: CDR1 PRHDT, CDR2 FYEKMQ (reference sequence). CDR3 length equals 15 residues. The CDR3 region is CASSFGSLKHTEAFF. The CDR3 region has the DNA TGTGCCAGCAGCTTCGGGTCTCTAAAGCACACTGAAGCTTTCTTT.

The chain links TRBV6-6 to TRBJ2-7; 10 bases line up with TRBD1. There are 14 residues in the CDR3. After removal of 5 bases from V and 4 bases from J, the junction contained 5 bases not matched to a gene. Germline V gene sequence: CDR1 MNHNY, CDR2 SVGAGI (reference sequence). The CDR3 sequence: CASSPGTGEYEQYF. The CDR3 DNA sequence: TGTGCCAGCAGTCCAGGGACAGGGGAGTACGAGCAGTACTTC.

The chain employs TRBV5-1 and TRBJ2-3, with TRBD1 identical over 9 bases. Germline assignment: CDR1 SGHRS and CDR2 YFSETQ. The CDR3 is 14 amino acids. Trimming removed 7 bases from V and 6 bases from J; junction bases left unmatched: 9. For the CDR3, the DNA is TGCGCCAGCGGGACAGGGAATCTTCGGGATACGCAGTATTTT. Translated: CASGTGNLRDTQYF.

This sequence joins TRBV7-2 and TRBJ1-1, with D possibly TRBD1 on 5 matching bases. The CDR3 has 15 residues. V was trimmed by 0 bases and J by 0 bases, leaving 8 bases between them. Germline lookup yields CDR1 SGHTA and CDR2 FQGNSA. The CDR3 spells CASSLAGTMNTEAFF. The CDR3 DNA is TGTGCCAGCAGCTTAGCAGGGACTATGAACACTGAAGCTTTCTTT. Full variable domain (rest looked up from reference TRBV7-2 and TRBJ1-1): GAGVSQSPSNKVTEKGKDVELRCDPISGHTALYWYRQSLGQGLEFLIYFQGNSAPDKSGLPSDRFSAERTGGSVSTLTIQRTQQEDSAVYLCASSLAGTMNTEAFFGQGTRLTVV.

This chain's CDR3 is CASSQALTAGLPYEQYF. The CDR3 DNA follows: TGCGCCAGCAGCCAAGCCCTAACTGCGGGACTTCCCTACGAGCAGTACTTC. V usage is TRBV4-1 and J usage is TRBJ2-7, with a possible D match to TRBD2 (6 bases). The CDR3 has 17 amino acids. Trimming removed 1 base from V and 2 bases from J, with 18 bases in between. Germline V CDR1 and CDR2: MGHRA, YSYEKL.